This is a list of T cell receptor beta chains from one sample in a study of blood T cell repertoires in COVID-19. Sequencing was performed with immunoSEQ multiplex PCR; in TCRdb, only in-frame clones are kept and a portion is missing. The sample includes about 160,000 clones, approximately 91% of them seen just once. The specimen sequenced was peripheral blood. These TCRs come from a man between 18 and 35 years old with acute or convalescent COVID-19. The CDR3 runs from the conserved cysteine through the conserved F or W. D genes are given only for firm matches. Clone size appears in some rows only: once, few, many, or a class for an expanded clone.

TRBV19	TRBJ2-7	-	-	TGTGCCAGTAGTTCCCGCGGGCCGAGCTCCTACGAGCAGTACTTC	CASSSRGPSSYEQYF
TRBV19	TRBJ2-1	-	-	TGTGCCAGTATGGGTACAGACAATGAGCAGTTCTTC	CASMGTDNEQFF
TRBV19	TRBJ1-2	-	TRBD1	TGTGCCAGTAGTGTTCGACAGGGGGTAGCCTACACCTTC	CASSVRQGVAYTF
TRBV5-6	TRBJ2-3	-	-	TGTGCCAGCAGCTTGGTTATTAGCGACGCAGATACGCAGTATTTT	CASSLVISDADTQYF
TRBV29-1	TRBJ2-1	-	TRBD2	TGCAGCGTTCATCTAGCGGGAGACAGCTCCCGTTACAATGAGCAGTTCTTC	CSVHLAGDSSRYNEQFF
TRBV5-1	TRBJ2-5	-	-	TGCGCCAGCCCGAGAGTGGTCGGAGAGACCCAGTACTTC	CASPRVVGETQYF
TRBV27	TRBJ2-3	-	TRBD2	TGTGCCAGCAGCAAGGGACTAGCGGGGATCTCCACAGATACGCAGTATTTT	CASSKGLAGISTDTQYF
TRBV6-5	TRBJ1-1	-	-	TGTGCCAGCAGATCACAGGGATTTAGCACTGAAGCTTTCTTT	CASRSQGFSTEAFF
TRBV10-1	TRBJ2-7	-	-	TGCGCCACCTTTCACCCCCGGGACTCCCGCTACGAGCAGTACTTC	CATFHPRDSRYEQYF
TRBV11-3	TRBJ1-1	few	TRBD1	TGTGCCAGCAGCACACAGGGGGCCACTGAAGCTTTCTTT	CASSTQGATEAFF
TRBV27	TRBJ1-1	once	TRBD1	TGTGCCAGCAGTTTTTCTACAGGGGGCGCCGATGAAGCTTTCTTT	CASSFSTGGADEAFF
TRBV4-1	TRBJ2-7	-	-	TGCGCCAGCAGCCAAGATTCACAGTCTTTCGACGAGCAGTACTTC	CASSQDSQSFDEQYF
TRBV27	TRBJ2-2	once	-	TGTGCCAGCAGTTTATCGGCTTGGACAGCAGAGAACACCGGGGAGCTGTTTTTT	CASSLSAWTAENTGELFF
TRBV5-1	TRBJ2-5	-	TRBD1	TGCGCCAGCAGCTTGCTGGGACAGTTAAAAGAGACCCAGTACTTC	CASSLLGQLKETQYF
TRBV7-8	TRBJ2-1	-	TRBD2	TGTGCCAGCAGCCCTAGACTAGCGGGAAAAAAGCCGTACAATGAGCAGTTCTTC	CASSPRLAGKKPYNEQFF
TRBV6-6	TRBJ2-3	-	TRBD2	TGTGCCAGCAGTTTGCGACTAGCGGGAAGCACAGATACGCAGTATTTT	CASSLRLAGSTDTQYF
TRBV15	TRBJ2-3	-	TRBD2	TGTGCCACCAGCAGACATCCTCTCCTAGGCCTAGCGGGGGGCACAGATACGCAGTATTTT	CATSRHPLLGLAGGTDTQYF
TRBV12-3/TRBV12-4	TRBJ1-1	-	-	TGTGCCAGCAGTTGGTCTTTCGGTGAAGCTTTCTTT	CASSWSFGEAFF
TRBV6-5	TRBJ1-1	-	-	TGTGCCAGCAGCCTATCGCCCGGGAACACTGAAGCTTTCTTT	CASSLSPGNTEAFF
TRBV13	TRBJ2-1	once	-	TGTGCCAGCAGCCCTACAGGGAAATCCTACAATGAGCAGTTCTTC	CASSPTGKSYNEQFF
TRBV19	TRBJ2-3	once	-	TGTGCCAGTAGTATGGGGGGGGCGCGTAGTCTTGGGCAGTATTTT	CASSMGGARSLGQYF
TRBV5-4	TRBJ2-2	-	-	TGTGCCAGCAGCAGCCAGGTGGCCGGGGAGCTGTTTTTT	CASSSQVAGELFF
TRBV5-1	TRBJ1-4	-	TRBD1	TGCGCCAGCAGTTTTGGGACAGGGCAGCGTTCTAATGAAAAACTGTTTTTT	CASSFGTGQRSNEKLFF
TRBV6-5	TRBJ1-1	-	-	TGTGCCAGCTGGGGGCACCTGAACACTGAAGCTTTCTTT	CASWGHLNTEAFF
TRBV18	TRBJ2-7	-	TRBD1	TGTGCCAGCTCACTCGTATATCCGGGACAGGGCTCCTACGAGCAGTACTTC	CASSLVYPGQGSYEQYF
TRBV15	TRBJ2-5	-	-	TGTGCCACCAGCAGAGAGGCAGGTCAAGAGACCCAGTACTTC	CATSREAGQETQYF
TRBV21-1	TRBJ1-6	once	-	TGTGCCAGCAGCCCCAGGCGGGGGGGCGAAAATTCACCCCTCCACTTT	CASSPRRGGENSPLHF
TRBV6-5	TRBJ1-1	-	TRBD1	TGTGCCAGCAGGGGACAGGTGAACACTGAAGCTTTCTTT	CASRGQVNTEAFF
TRBV12-3/TRBV12-4	TRBJ1-1	-	-	TGTGCCAGCAGTTTAGTAAGACAGACTGAAGCTTTCTTT	CASSLVRQTEAFF
TRBV27	TRBJ1-2	-	-	TGTGCCAGCAGTAATCAGGGTAATCATCAGGGCTACACCTTC	CASSNQGNHQGYTF
TRBV19	TRBJ1-2	-	-	TGTGCCAGTAGTAACAGTCGCGGCTACACCTTC	CASSNSRGYTF